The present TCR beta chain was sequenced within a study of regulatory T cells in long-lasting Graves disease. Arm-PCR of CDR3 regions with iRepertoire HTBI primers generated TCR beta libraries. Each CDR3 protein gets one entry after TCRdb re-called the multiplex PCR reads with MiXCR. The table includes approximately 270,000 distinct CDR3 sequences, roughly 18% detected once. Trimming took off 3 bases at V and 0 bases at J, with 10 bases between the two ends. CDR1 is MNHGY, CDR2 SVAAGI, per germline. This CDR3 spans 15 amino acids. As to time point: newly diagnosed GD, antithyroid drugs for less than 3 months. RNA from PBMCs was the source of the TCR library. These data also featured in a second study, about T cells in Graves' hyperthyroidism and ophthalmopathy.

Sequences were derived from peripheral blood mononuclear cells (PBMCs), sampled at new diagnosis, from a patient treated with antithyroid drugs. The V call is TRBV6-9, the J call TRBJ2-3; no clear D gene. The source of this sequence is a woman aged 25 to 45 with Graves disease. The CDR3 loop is CASSYFPISTDTQYF. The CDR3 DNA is TGTGCCAGCAGTTACTTTCCCATCAGCACAGATACGCAGTATTTT.